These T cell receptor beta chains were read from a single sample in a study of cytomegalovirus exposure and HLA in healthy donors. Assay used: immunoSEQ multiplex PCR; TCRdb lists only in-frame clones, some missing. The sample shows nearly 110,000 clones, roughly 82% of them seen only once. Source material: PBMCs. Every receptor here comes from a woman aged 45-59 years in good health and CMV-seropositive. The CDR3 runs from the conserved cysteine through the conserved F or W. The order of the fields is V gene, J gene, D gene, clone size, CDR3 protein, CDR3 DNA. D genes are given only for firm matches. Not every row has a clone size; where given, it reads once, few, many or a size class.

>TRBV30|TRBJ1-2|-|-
CAWSVRAGVGYTF
TGTGCCTGGAGTGTACGGGCGGGGGTGGGCTACACCTTC
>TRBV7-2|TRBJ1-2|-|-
CASSLGPPGGYGYTF
TGTGCCAGCAGCTTAGGACCCCCGGGTGGCTATGGCTACACCTTC
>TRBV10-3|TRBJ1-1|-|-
CAISESRTNTEAFF
TGTGCCATCAGTGAGTCGCGGACAAACACTGAAGCTTTCTTT
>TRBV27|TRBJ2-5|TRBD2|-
CASSPIFMEAGVQETQYF
TGTGCCAGCAGTCCCATCTTTATGGAGGCGGGGGTACAAGAGACCCAGTACTTC
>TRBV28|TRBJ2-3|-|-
CASHSPRGPHTDTQYF
TGTGCCAGCCATTCCCCCAGGGGCCCTCACACAGATACGCAGTATTTT
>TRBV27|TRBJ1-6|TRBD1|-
CASSLTGFRSPLHF
TGTGCCAGCAGTTTGACAGGGTTTCGGTCACCCCTCCACTTT
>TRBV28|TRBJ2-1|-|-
CASSLSRWAYNEQFF
TGTGCCAGCAGTTTATCGCGGTGGGCCTACAATGAGCAGTTCTTC
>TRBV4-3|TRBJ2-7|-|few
CASSQDRHSSYEQYF
TGCGCCAGCAGCCAAGATCGCCACAGCTCCTACGAGCAGTACTTC
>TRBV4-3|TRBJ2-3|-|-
CASSQDQGGYTDTQYF
TGCGCCAGCAGCCAAGATCAGGGGGGATACACAGATACGCAGTATTTT
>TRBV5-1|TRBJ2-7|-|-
CASSPGGPGIYEQYF
TGCGCCAGCAGCCCAGGCGGTCCAGGGATCTACGAGCAGTACTTC
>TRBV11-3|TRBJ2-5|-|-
CASSLAGVVETQYF
TGTGCCAGCAGCTTAGCGGGGGTGGTAGAGACCCAGTACTTC
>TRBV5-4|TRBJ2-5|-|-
CASSPRRGGQETQYF
TGTGCCAGCAGCCCCCGGAGGGGGGGCCAAGAGACCCAGTACTTC
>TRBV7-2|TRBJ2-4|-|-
CASSLGRKNIQYF
TGTGCCAGCAGCTTGGGCCGCAAAAACATTCAGTACTTC
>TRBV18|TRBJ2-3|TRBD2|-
CASSPPWTSQFDTQYF
TGTGCCAGCTCACCGCCTTGGACTAGCCAATTTGATACGCAGTATTTT
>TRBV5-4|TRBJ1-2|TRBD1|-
CASSPVGTGDGYTF
TGTGCCAGCAGCCCAGTCGGGACAGGGGATGGCTACACCTTC
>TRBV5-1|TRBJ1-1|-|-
CASSSDIMNTEAFF
TGCGCCAGCAGCTCGGACATCATGAACACTGAAGCTTTCTTT
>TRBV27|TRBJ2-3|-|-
CASSLSFYSPDTQYF
TGTGCCAGCAGTTTATCGTTCTACTCCCCAGATACGCAGTATTTT
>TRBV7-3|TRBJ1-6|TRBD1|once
CASSFQGGNSPLHF
TGTGCCAGCAGCTTCCAGGGGGGTAATTCACCCCTCCACTTT
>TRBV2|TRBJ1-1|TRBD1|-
CASSNRGIRVTEAFF
TGTGCCAGCAGCAACAGGGGTATTAGGGTCACTGAAGCTTTCTTT
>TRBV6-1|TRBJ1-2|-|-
CASSEVGGLNYGYTF
TGTGCCAGCAGTGAAGTCGGGGGGCTCAACTATGGCTACACCTTC
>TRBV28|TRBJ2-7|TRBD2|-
CASSRAGVFPEQYF
TGTGCCAGCAGTCGAGCGGGGGTTTTTCCCGAGCAGTACTTC
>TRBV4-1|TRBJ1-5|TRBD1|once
CASSQTPGTGANQPQHF
TGCGCCAGCAGCCAAACTCCCGGGACAGGGGCCAATCAGCCCCAGCATTTT
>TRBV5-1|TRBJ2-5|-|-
CASSLIRGQETQYF
TGCGCCAGCAGCTTGATCCGGGGCCAAGAGACCCAGTACTTC
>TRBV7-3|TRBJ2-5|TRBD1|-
CASSARDRGRWETQYF
TGTGCCAGCAGCGCCCGGGACAGGGGGCGGTGGGAGACCCAGTACTTC
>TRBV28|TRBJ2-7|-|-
CASSGPDGSYEQYF
TGTGCCAGCAGTGGGCCTGACGGATCCTACGAGCAGTACTTC
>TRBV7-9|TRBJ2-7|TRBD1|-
CASSSRDRGGYEQYF
TGTGCCAGCAGCTCCCGGGACAGAGGAGGCTACGAGCAGTACTTC
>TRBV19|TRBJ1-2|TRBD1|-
CASSIPFGTDYGYTF
TGTGCCAGTAGTATTCCTTTCGGGACAGACTATGGCTACACCTTC
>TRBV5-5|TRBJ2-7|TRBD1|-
CASSPIGTGGHREQYF
TGTGCCAGCAGCCCCATCGGGACAGGGGGGCATAGGGAGCAGTACTTC
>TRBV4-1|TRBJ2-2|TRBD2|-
CASSPGLAGWTGELFF
TGCGCCAGCAGCCCCGGGCTAGCGGGTTGGACCGGGGAGCTGTTTTTT
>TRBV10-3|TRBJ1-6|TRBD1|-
CAISRDRSYNSPLHF
TGTGCCATCAGCCGGGACAGGAGCTATAATTCACCCCTCCACTTT
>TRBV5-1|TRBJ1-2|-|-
CASSNTGDVGRGYTF
TGCGCCAGCAGTAATACCGGCGACGTGGGCCGGGGCTACACCTTC
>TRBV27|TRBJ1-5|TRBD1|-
CASSLSRRDRGNQPQHF
TGTGCCAGCAGTTTATCACGCAGGGACAGGGGGAATCAGCCCCAGCATTTT
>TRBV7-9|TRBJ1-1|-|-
CASSQQTSRGTEAFF
TGTGCCAGCAGCCAACAGACATCCCGGGGTACTGAAGCTTTCTTT
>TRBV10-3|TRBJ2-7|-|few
CAIRNQGRGSYEQYF
TGTGCCATCAGGAACCAGGGGCGCGGCTCCTACGAGCAGTACTTC
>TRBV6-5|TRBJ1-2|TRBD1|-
CASSPPGQAFIGYTF
TGTGCCAGCAGTCCTCCGGGACAGGCGTTTATTGGCTACACCTTC
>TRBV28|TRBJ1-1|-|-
CASSFQVNTEAFF
TGTGCCAGCAGTTTCCAGGTGAACACTGAAGCTTTCTTT
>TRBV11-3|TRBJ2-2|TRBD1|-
CASSSAGTANTGELFF
TGTGCCAGCAGCTCCGCCGGGACAGCGAACACCGGGGAGCTGTTTTTT
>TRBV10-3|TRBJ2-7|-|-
CAISERRLHEQYF
TGTGCCATCAGTGAGCGGAGACTCCACGAGCAGTACTTC
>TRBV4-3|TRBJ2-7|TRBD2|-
CASSQQAGLAYEQYF
TGCGCCAGCAGCCAGCAAGCGGGACTCGCCTACGAGCAGTACTTC
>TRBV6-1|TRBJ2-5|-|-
CASNPTGIRETQYF
TGTGCCAGCAATCCTACAGGGATCAGAGAGACCCAGTACTTC
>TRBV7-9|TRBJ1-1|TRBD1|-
CASSPLSRTGGNEAFF
TGTGCCAGCAGCCCTCTCTCTCGGACAGGGGGCAATGAAGCTTTCTTT
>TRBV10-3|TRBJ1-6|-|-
CAIKRSYNSPLHF
TGTGCCATCAAGCGGTCCTATAATTCACCCCTCCACTTT
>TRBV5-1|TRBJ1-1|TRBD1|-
CASQTGKDTEAFF
TGCGCCAGCCAGACAGGGAAGGACACTGAAGCTTTCTTT
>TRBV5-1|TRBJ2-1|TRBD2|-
CASSPRLAGGHDNEQFF
TGCGCCAGCAGCCCTAGACTAGCGGGGGGGCACGACAATGAGCAGTTCTTC
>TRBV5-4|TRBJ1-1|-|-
CASSLGAGRLTEAFF
TGTGCCAGCAGCTTGGGGGCAGGGCGTCTCACTGAAGCTTTCTTT
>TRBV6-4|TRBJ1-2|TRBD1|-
CASSDSGGGRGYTF
TGTGCCAGCAGTGACTCCGGAGGGGGCCGAGGCTACACCTTC
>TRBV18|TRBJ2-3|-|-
CASSPQRDTQYF
TGTGCCAGCTCACCACAGAGAGATACGCAGTATTTT
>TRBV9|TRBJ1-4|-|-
CASSVTGTRNEKLFF
TGTGCCAGCAGCGTGACCGGGACAAGAAACGAAAAACTGTTTTTT
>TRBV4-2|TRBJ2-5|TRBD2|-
CASSHLGRGGPETQYF
TGTGCCAGCAGCCATCTGGGGCGGGGGGGCCCTGAGACCCAGTACTTC
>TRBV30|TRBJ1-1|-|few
CAWSGGTLGAFF
TGTGCCTGGAGTGGCGGGACTCTCGGGGCTTTCTTT
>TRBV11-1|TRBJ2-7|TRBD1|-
CASSKPGTGGDEQYF
TGTGCCAGCAGCAAGCCCGGGACAGGGGGCGACGAGCAGTACTTC
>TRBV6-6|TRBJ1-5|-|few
CASRSRDIFSNQPQHF
TGTGCCAGCAGAAGCCGGGACATTTTTAGCAATCAGCCCCAGCATTTT
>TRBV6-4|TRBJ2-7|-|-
CASSVGAGYEQYF
TGTGCCAGCAGTGTAGGGGCTGGGTACGAGCAGTACTTC
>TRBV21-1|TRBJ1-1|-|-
CASSAGTEAFF
TGTGCCAGCAGCGCAGGGACTGAAGCTTTCTTT
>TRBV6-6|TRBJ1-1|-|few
CASSYYGIRDTEAFF
TGTGCCAGCAGTTACTATGGGATACGGGATACTGAAGCTTTCTTT